This TCR beta chain comes out of a study of blood T cell repertoires in COVID-19. In the study overall: Samples representing acute and convalescent COVID-19 were sourced from the United States, Italy and Spain.

Produced via immunoSEQ multiplex PCR; TCRdb's table is partial and in-frame only. The sample has 200,000 to 300,000 clones; more than 75% are singletons. V gave up 2 bases and J gave up 15 bases, with 13 bases separating them. Per the germline V gene, CDR1 is DFQATT and CDR2 is SNEGSKA (reference sequence). The CDR3 is 11 amino acids. The receptor comes from a woman aged 55-69 years with active or convalescent COVID-19. The chain combines TRBV20-1 with TRBJ1-4, with a weak D call TRBD1 (5 bases). Sequenced input: peripheral blood. This CDR3 reads CSARILDSLFF. CDR3 in DNA: TGCAGTGCTAGAATCCTCGACAGCTTGTTTTTT.